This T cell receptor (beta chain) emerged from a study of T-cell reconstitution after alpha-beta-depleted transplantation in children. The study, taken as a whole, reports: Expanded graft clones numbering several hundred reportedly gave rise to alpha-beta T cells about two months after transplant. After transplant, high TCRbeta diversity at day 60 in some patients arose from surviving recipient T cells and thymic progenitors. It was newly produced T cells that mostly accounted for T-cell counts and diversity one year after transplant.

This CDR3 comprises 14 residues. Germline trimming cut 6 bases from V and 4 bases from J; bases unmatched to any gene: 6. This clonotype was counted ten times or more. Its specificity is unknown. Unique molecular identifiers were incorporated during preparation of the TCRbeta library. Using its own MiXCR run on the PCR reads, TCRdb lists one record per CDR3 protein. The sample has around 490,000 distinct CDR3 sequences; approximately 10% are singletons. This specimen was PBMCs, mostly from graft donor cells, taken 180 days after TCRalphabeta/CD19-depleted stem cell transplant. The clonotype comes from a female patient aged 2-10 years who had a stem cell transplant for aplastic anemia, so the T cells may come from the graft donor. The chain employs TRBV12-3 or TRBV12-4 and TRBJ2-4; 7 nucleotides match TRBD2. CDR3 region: CASRHGTTKNIQYF. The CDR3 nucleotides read TGTGCCAGCAGGCACGGGACTACAAAAAACATTCAGTACTTC.